This entry features one T cell receptor (beta chain) sequence. This table comes from immunoSEQ multiplex PCR, and its TCRdb copy is limited to in-frame clones, with some not included. The sample has about 270,000 clones; almost 85% are singletons. These data originate in a study of blood T cell repertoires in COVID-19. Study context: Samples representing acute and convalescent COVID-19 were sourced from the United States, Italy and Spain.

Source material: PBMCs or T cells enriched from blood (not recorded which). The TCR comes from a woman between 50 and 59 years old with acute COVID-19.

Written as DNA, the CDR3 is TGTGCCAGCAGCTTAGTAGCGGGACAGGGCTTCTACGAGCAGTACTTC. Translating it yields CASSLVAGQGFYEQYF. The chain combines TRBV11-2 with TRBJ2-7, with D maybe TRBD1 (9 bases). The germline V gene has CDR1 SGHAT and CDR2 FQNNGV. V was cut by 1 base and J by 3 bases, with 16 bases left in between. CDR3 size: 16 residues.